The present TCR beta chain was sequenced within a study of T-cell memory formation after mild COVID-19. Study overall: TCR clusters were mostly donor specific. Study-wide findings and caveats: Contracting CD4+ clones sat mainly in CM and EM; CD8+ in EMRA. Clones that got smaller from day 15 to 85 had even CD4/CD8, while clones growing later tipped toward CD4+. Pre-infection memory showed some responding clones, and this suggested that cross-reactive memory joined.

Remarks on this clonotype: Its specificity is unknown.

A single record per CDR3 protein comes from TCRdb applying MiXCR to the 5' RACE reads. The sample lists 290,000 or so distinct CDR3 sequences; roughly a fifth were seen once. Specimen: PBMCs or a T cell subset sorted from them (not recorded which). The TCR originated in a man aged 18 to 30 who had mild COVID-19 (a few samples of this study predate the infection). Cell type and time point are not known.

The DNA for the CDR3 is TGTGCCAGCAGCGGGGACAGGGAGGGAGAGACCCAGTACTTC. It yields the protein CASSGDREGETQYF. J is TRBJ2-5 and V is TRBV7-9; the match to TRBD1 covers 9 bases. Trimming removed 5 bases from V and 4 bases from J; junction bases left unmatched: 5. Germline CDR1 is SEHNR and CDR2 is FQNEAQ (reference sequence). This CDR3 has 14 residues. Looking up the rest from reference TRBV7-9 and TRBJ2-5 gives the full variable domain: DTGVSQNPRHKITKRGQNVTFRCDPISEHNRLYWYRQTLGQGPEFLTYFQNEAQLEKSRLLSDRFSAERPKGSFSTLEIQRTEQGDSAMYLCASSGDREGETQYFGPGTRLLVL.